This T cell receptor beta chain was observed in a study of OX40 agonist ivuxolimab in advanced cancers. This clone was observed a handful of times. Sequenced by immunoSEQ multiplex PCR; TCRdb stores in-frame clones only, minus some. The data hold 100,000 to 110,000 clones, with 70% to 90% observed a single time. Losses at the gene ends were 0 bases for V and 2 bases for J; bases not matched to a gene: 6. The CDR3 loop spans 16 amino acids. Germline V lookup: CDR1 WSHSY, CDR2 SAAADI. Exclusion of a patient followed from autoimmune disease history or systemic immunosuppression. This chain joins TRBV10-2 and TRBJ2-7; 8 bases agree with TRBD2. This clonotype originated in an adult with an advanced solid tumor such as melanoma, head and neck, liver or kidney cancer. The sample was CD4+ or CD8+ T cells sorted from blood, taken in a trial of the OX40 agonist ivuxolimab. The CDR3 region has the DNA TGCGCCAGCAGTGAGTCTCTGGGACTAGGCGCCTACGAGCAGTACTTC. Translating it yields CASSESLGLGAYEQYF.